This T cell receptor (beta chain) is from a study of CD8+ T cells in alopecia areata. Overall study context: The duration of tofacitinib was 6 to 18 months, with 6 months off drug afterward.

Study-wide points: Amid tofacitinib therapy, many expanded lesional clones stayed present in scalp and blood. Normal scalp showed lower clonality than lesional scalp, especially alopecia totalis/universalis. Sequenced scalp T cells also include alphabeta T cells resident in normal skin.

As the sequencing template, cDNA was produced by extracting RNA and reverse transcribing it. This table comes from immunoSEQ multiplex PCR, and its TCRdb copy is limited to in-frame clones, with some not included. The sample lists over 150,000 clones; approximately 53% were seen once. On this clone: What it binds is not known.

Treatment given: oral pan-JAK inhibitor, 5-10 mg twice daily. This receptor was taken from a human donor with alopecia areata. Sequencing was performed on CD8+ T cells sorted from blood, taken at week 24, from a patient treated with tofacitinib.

Written as DNA, the CDR3 is TGTGCCAGCAGCCCATTTCGGGGGGAAGAGACCCAGTACTTC. Its translation is CASSPFRGEETQYF. The chain has TRBV7-6 and TRBJ2-5, with 7 positions matching TRBD2. V shed 5 bases and J 3 bases; nucleotides not matched to a gene: 6. This CDR3 contains 14 residues. In germline, CDR1 is SGHVS, CDR2 FNYEAQ.